This record covers a single T cell receptor beta chain. Its specificity is not known. The source of the sample is a study of beta chain features in type 1 diabetes. General observations from the study: Possible PCR preference for shorter templates applied equally to patients and controls. Shortening that was moderate but significant affected the TCRB CDR3s of Type 1 diabetes patients in all four CD4+ subsets.

The authors sorted CD4+ naive, central memory, regulatory and stem cell-like memory cells via CD45RO/CCR7/CD25/CD127/CD95/CD27. As every portion of the isolated RNA was reverse transcribed, the sequencing read expressed TCRB transcripts. Several million reads were obtained on average from naive, central memory and regulatory T cell samples. Profiled with immunoSEQ multiplex PCR; TCRdb holds only in-frame clones, not every one. This sample has 500,000 to 800,000 clones, with approximately 13% found just once. After removal of 7 bases from V and 0 bases from J, the junction contained 5 bases not matched to a gene. This CDR3 contains 17 residues. The germline V gene encodes CDR1 MDHEN and CDR2 SYDVKM.

The gene calls are TRBV28 and TRBJ2-1, with TRBD2 identical over 14 bases. The sample comprised naive CD4+ T cells from blood. This TCR was recovered from a man aged 25 to 40 with type 1 diabetes. CDR3 in DNA: TGTGCCAGCACCCGGGGACTAGCGGGGGTCTCCTACAATGAGCAGTTCTTC. Its translation is CASTRGLAGVSYNEQFF.